This T cell receptor (beta chain) is drawn from a study of beta chain features in type 1 diabetes. About the research overall: Patients looked much like healthy donors when it came to age, gender and cell yields. Study results and limitations: In every one of the four CD4+ subsets, TCRB CDR3s were moderately but significantly shorter in Type 1 diabetes patients. Healthy donors had naive, central memory and Treg TCRB repertoires that appeared less similar than those seen among patients.

For this clone: No antigen is known for it.

Germline V gene data show CDR1 as SQVTM and CDR2 as ANQGSEA. V lost 2 bases to trimming and J lost 2 bases, with 22 bases between them. The CDR3 sequence is 17 residues long. Via CD45RO/CCR7/CD25/CD127/CD95/CD27, cells of the CD4+ naive, central memory, regulatory and stem cell-like memory subsets were sorted. Isolated RNA was reverse transcribed in full, so expressed TCRB transcripts were sequenced. Read counts averaged about 3.57 million for samples of naive, central memory and regulatory T cells. Some clones are missing from TCRdb's copy, which holds only in-frame ones; the method was immunoSEQ multiplex PCR. The sample contains 250,000 to 350,000 clones, approximately 16% of which appear only once.

The receptor's source is a man between 18 and 35 years old with type 1 diabetes. Input material: naive CD4+ T cells from blood. The chain uses TRBV29-1 and TRBJ2-7; D is perhaps TRBD1 (6 bases). The DNA for the CDR3 is TGCAGCGTTGAACAGGTGAAAGGGACATACAAGGCCTACGAGCAGTACTTC. Residues: CSVEQVKGTYKAYEQYF.